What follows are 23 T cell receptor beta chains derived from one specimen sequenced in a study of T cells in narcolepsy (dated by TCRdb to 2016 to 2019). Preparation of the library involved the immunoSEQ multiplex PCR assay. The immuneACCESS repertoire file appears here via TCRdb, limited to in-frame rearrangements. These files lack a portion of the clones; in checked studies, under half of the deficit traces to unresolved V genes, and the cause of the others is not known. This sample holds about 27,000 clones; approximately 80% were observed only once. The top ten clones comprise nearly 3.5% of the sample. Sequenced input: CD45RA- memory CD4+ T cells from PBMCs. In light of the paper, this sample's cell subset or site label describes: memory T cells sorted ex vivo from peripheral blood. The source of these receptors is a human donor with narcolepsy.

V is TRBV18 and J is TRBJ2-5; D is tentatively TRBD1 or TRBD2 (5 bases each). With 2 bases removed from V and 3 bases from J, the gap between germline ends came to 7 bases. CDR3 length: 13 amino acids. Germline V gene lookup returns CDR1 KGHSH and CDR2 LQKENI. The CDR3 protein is CASSPGGKETQYF. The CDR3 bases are TGTGCCAGCTCACCAGGGGGAAAAGAGACCCAGTACTTC.

The CDR3 sequence is CASSVGPTMNTEAFF. The CDR3 DNA reads TGTGCCAGCAGTGTAGGGCCGACCATGAACACTGAAGCTTTCTTT. This sequence joins TRBV6-5 and TRBJ1-1; no clear D. CDR3 length equals 15 residues. Germline V lookup: CDR1 MNHEY, CDR2 SVGAGI. Trimming took off 5 bases at V and 0 bases at J, with 13 bases between the two ends.

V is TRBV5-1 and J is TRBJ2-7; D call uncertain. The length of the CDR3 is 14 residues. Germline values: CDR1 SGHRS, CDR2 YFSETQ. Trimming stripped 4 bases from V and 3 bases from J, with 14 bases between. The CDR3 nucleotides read TGCGCCAGCAGCCCCACCGACACCCTCTACGAGCAGTACTTC. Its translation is CASSPTDTLYEQYF.

CDR3 loop: CASSMTGREVVETQYF. The CDR3 nucleotides are TGTGCCAGTAGTATGACGGGCAGGGAAGTAGTAGAGACCCAGTACTTC. The chain is built from TRBV19 and TRBJ2-5; TRBD1 might be the D (5 bases). V was pared by 3 bases and J by 4 bases, with 18 bases between. Germline CDR1 is LNHDA and CDR2 is SQIVND (reference sequence). This CDR3 comprises 16 residues.

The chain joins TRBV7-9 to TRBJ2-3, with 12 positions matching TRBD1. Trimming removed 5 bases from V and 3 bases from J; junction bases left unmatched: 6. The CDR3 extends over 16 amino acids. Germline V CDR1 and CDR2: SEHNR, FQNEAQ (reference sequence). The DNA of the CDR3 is TGTGCCAGCAGCCCGGGACAGGGGGCAGGGACAGATACGCAGTATTTT. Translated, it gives CASSPGQGAGTDTQYF.

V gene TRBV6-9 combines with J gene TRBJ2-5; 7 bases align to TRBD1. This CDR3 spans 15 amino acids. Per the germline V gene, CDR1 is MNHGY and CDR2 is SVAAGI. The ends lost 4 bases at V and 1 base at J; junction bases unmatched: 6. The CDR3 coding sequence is TGTGCCAGCAGTTCCCGGGGACAGTCCCAAGAGACCCAGTACTTC. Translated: CASSSRGQSQETQYF.

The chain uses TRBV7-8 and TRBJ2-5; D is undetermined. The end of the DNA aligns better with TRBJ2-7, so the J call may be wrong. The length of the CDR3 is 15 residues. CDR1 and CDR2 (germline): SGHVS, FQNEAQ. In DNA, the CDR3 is TGTGCCAGCAGCTTAGCGGGGTACCTGGACTACGAGCAGTACTTC. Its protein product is CASSLAGYLDYEQYF.

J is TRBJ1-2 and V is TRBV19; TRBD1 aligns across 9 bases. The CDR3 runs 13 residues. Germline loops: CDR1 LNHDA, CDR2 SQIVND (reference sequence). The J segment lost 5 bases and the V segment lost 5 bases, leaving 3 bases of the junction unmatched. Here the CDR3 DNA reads TGTGCCAGTAGTGTGGGACAGGGATATGGCTACACCTTC. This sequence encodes CASSVGQGYGYTF.

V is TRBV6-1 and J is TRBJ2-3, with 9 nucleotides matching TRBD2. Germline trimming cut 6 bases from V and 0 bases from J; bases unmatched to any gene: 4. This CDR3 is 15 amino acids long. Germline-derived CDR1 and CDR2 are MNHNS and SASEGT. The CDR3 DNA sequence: TGTGCCAGCAGAGTAGCGGGGGCGAGCACAGATACGCAGTATTTT. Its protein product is CASRVAGASTDTQYF.

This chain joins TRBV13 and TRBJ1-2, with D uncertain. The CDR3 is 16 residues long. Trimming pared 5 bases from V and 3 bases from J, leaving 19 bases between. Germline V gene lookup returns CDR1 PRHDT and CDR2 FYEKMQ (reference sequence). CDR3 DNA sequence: TGTGCCAGCAGCCCCTCCACGACCGGGAGGGACTATGGCTACACCTTC. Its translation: CASSPSTTGRDYGYTF.

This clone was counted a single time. CDR3 amino acids: CASSLDRPTSTDTQYF. DNA of the CDR3: TGCGCCAGCAGTCTAGACAGGCCCACTAGCACAGATACGCAGTATTTT. The genes are TRBV5-1 and TRBJ2-3; D might be TRBD1 (6 bases). The germline V and J ends were trimmed by 5 bases and 0 bases, with 16 bases remaining between them. Germline CDR1 and CDR2: SGHRS and YFSETQ. The CDR3 has 16 residues.

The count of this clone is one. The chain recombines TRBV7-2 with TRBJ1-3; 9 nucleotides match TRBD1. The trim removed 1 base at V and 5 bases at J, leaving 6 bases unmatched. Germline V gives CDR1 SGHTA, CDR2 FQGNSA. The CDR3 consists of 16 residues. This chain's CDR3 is CASSLDRGRGRNTIYF. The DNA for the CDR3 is TGTGCCAGCAGCTTAGACAGGGGGCGCGGTAGAAACACCATATATTTT.

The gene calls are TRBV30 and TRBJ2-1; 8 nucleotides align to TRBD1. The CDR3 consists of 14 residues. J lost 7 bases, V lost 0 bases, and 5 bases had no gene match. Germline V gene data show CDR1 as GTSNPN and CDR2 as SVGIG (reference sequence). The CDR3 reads CAWSVGDRGNEQFF. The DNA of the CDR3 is TGTGCCTGGAGTGTGGGAGACAGGGGTAATGAGCAGTTCTTC.

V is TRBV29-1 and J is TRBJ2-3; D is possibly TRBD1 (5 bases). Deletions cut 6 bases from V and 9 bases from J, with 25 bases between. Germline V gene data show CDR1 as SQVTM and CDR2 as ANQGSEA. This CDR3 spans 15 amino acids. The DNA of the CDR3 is TGCAGCGTCGACGGACACTCGGGTTACAGATGGACGCAGTATTTT. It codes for CSVDGHSGYRWTQYF.

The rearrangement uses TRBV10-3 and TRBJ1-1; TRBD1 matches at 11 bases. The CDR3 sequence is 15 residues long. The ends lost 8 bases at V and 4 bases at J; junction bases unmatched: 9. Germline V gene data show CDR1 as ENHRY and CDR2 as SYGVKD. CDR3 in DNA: TGTGCCATCCAAAGCACCGGGACAGGGGGCACTGAAGCTTTCTTT. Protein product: CAIQSTGTGGTEAFF.

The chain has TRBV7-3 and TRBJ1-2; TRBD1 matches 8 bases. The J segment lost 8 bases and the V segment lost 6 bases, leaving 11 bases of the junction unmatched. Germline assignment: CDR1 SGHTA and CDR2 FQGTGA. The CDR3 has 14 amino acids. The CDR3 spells CASSIDRGLRGYTF. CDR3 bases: TGTGCCAGCAGTATAGACAGGGGCCTTCGAGGCTACACCTTC. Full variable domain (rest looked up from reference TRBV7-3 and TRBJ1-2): GAGVSQTPSNKVTEKGKYVELRCDPISGHTALYWYRQSLGQGPEFLIYFQGTGAADDSGLPNDRFFAVRPEGSVSTLKIQRTERGDSAVYLCASSIDRGLRGYTFGSGTRLTVV.

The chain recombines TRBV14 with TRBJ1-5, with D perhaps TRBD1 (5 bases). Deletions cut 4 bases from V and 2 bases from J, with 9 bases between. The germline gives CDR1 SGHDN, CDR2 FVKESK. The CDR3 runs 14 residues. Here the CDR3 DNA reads TGTGCCAGCAGCCCCGGAGGGGGCAATCAGCCCCAGCATTTT. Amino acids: CASSPGGGNQPQHF.

CDR3 DNA sequence: TGTGCCAGCAGCACCCGACAGGTGTACAATGAGCAGTTCTTC. Its translation is CASSTRQVYNEQFF. The chain combines TRBV21-1 with TRBJ2-1; the table names TRBD1, a call not compared with the DNA. TRBV21-1 is given as a pseudogene. The CDR3 spans 14 residues.

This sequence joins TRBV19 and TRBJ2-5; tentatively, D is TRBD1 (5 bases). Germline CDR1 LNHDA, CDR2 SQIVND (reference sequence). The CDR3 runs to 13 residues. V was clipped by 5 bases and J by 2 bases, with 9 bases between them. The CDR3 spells CASSPTVQETQYF. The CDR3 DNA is TGTGCCAGTAGTCCGACAGTTCAAGAGACCCAGTACTTC.

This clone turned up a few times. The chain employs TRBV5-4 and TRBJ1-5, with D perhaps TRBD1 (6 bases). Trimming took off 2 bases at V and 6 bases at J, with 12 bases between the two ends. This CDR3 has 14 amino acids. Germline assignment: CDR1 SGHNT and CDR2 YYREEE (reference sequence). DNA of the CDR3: TGTGCCAGCAGCTTAGGAGGGGGGTTTCAGCCCCAGCATTTT. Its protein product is CASSLGGGFQPQHF.

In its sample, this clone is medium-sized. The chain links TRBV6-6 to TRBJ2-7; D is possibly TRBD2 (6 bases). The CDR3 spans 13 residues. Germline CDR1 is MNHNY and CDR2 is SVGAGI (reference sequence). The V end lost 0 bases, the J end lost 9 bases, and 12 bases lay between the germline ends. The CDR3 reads CASSYSGGGTQYF. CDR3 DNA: TGTGCCAGCAGTTACTCCGGAGGAGGGACGCAGTACTTC.

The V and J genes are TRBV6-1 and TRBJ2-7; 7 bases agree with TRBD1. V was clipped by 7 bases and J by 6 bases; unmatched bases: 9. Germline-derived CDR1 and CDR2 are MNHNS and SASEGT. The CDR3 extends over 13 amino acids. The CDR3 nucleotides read TGTGCCAGCACCACTACGACAGGGCCCGAGCAGTACTTC. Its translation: CASTTTTGPEQYF.

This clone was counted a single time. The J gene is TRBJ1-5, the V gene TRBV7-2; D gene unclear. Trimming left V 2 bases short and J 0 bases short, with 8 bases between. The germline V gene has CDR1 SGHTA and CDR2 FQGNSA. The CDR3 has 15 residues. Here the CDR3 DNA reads TGTGCCAGCAGCTTAACCGTAAATAGCAATCAGCCCCAGCATTTT. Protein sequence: CASSLTVNSNQPQHF.